The 28 T cell receptor beta chains listed next were all sequenced from one sample in a study of blood T cell repertoires in COVID-19. Assay used: immunoSEQ multiplex PCR; TCRdb lists only in-frame clones, some missing. The sample has under 200,000 clones, roughly nine tenths seen once; the top ten hold over 7%. Sequencing was carried out using peripheral blood. Receptor source: an elderly woman in a cohort sampled during active or convalescent COVID-19.

The V call is TRBV3-1 (or the pseudogene TRBV3-2), the J call TRBJ1-1; D might be TRBD1 (5 bases). The V end lost 4 bases, the J end lost 0 bases, and 15 bases lay between the germline ends. The germline CDR1 and CDR2 sequences are LGHDT and YNNKEL (reference sequence). This CDR3 region has 16 residues. The CDR3, as DNA: TGTGCCAGCAGCCCCTTTGGGCAGGGCGTGAACACTGAAGCTTTCTTT. This sequence encodes CASSPFGQGVNTEAFF.

This clone was picked up one time. This sequence joins TRBV24-1 and TRBJ2-6; 10 bases match TRBD1. The V segment lost 3 bases and the J segment 4 bases; nucleotides outside the gene matches: 5. Germline CDR1 KGHDR, CDR2 SFDVKD. The CDR3 has 17 amino acids. The CDR3 spells CATSDRTGGRGANVLTF. The CDR3 DNA follows: TGTGCCACCAGTGATAGGACAGGGGGTAGAGGGGCCAACGTCCTGACTTTC.

The chain has TRBV19 and TRBJ2-7; D is undetermined. Germline lookup yields CDR1 LNHDA and CDR2 SQIVND (reference sequence). Trimming removed 3 bases from V and 2 bases from J, with 11 bases in between. The CDR3 sequence is 14 residues long. CDR3 sequence reads: CASSINRHTYEQYF. Here the CDR3 DNA reads TGTGCCAGTAGTATCAATCGACATACCTACGAGCAGTACTTC.

The chain is built from TRBV4-3 and TRBJ1-2, with 11 bases that match TRBD1. CDR1 is LGHNA, CDR2 YSLEER, per germline. This CDR3 has 14 amino acids. Trimming cost V 4 bases and J 5 bases; bases outside gene matches: 3. The CDR3 sequence: CASSPGTGGYGYTF. The CDR3, as DNA: TGCGCCAGCAGCCCCGGGACAGGGGGATATGGCTACACCTTC.

The rearrangement links TRBV29-1 to TRBJ2-1, with 8 bases that match TRBD2. The ends lost 7 bases at V and 8 bases at J; junction bases unmatched: 4. CDR1 and CDR2 (germline): SQVTM, ANQGSEA. This CDR3 region has 11 residues. The CDR3 spells CSGGAGDEQFF. The CDR3 nucleotides are TGCAGCGGGGGAGCGGGGGATGAGCAGTTCTTC.

The gene calls are TRBV27 and TRBJ1-2; 10 nucleotides line up with TRBD1. This CDR3 contains 15 residues. Losses at the gene ends were 4 bases for V and 7 bases for J; bases not matched to a gene: 9. Germline lookup yields CDR1 MNHEY and CDR2 SMNVEV (reference sequence). CDR3 amino acids: CASSSPGQGRSGYTF. In DNA, the CDR3 is TGTGCCAGCAGTTCCCCGGGACAGGGGCGGAGTGGCTACACCTTC.

The rearrangement uses TRBV4-1 and TRBJ2-1; TRBD2 matches 7 bases. Germline V gene sequence: CDR1 MGHRA, CDR2 YSYEKL. V dropped 4 bases and J dropped 5; count of bases not matched to a gene: 8. The CDR3 length is 15 residues. The CDR3 sequence: CASSLQGTTNNEQFF. The CDR3 DNA sequence: TGCGCCAGCAGCCTCCAAGGGACTACAAACAATGAGCAGTTCTTC.

This clone was seen once. The rearrangement joins TRBV6-4 to TRBJ1-1; D may be TRBD1 (6 bases). CDR1 MRHNA and CDR2 SNTAGT come from the germline V gene. The CDR3 runs 15 residues. The V end was cut by 6 bases, the J end by 1 base, with 15 bases between. As DNA, the CDR3 is TGTGCCAGCAGCCAACAGGGTCTCCCGAACACTGAAGCTTTCTTT. Its translation: CASSQQGLPNTEAFF.

This rearrangement joins TRBV5-1 to TRBJ2-5, with 10 bases matching TRBD2. Germline trimming cut 2 bases from V and 3 bases from J; bases unmatched to any gene: 4. The CDR3 has 15 amino acids. Germline V gene data show CDR1 as SGHRS and CDR2 as YFSETQ. CDR3 protein: CASSFASGGKETQYF. CDR3 DNA sequence: TGCGCCAGCAGCTTTGCTAGCGGGGGAAAAGAGACCCAGTACTTC.

This clone was counted a single time. The chain uses TRBV20-1 and TRBJ1-1; no clear D. Trimming took 3 bases from V and 0 from J, leaving 8 bases between them. Looked up from germline, CDR1 is DFQATT and CDR2 is SNEGSKA (reference sequence). The CDR3 loop spans 13 amino acids. The CDR3: CSASRAMNTEAFF. In nucleotides, the CDR3 is TGCAGTGCTAGTAGAGCTATGAACACTGAAGCTTTCTTT.

This chain joins TRBV18 and TRBJ1-2, with D perhaps matching TRBD1 (6 bases). CDR3 size: 17 residues. V gave up 3 bases and J gave up 4 bases, with 21 bases separating them. Germline V CDR1 and CDR2: KGHSH, LQKENI. The CDR3 bases are TGTGCCAGCTCACCCTACGTTATCAGGGGCGATACCTATGGCTACACCTTC. Translation gives CASSPYVIRGDTYGYTF. The full variable domain, in which reference TRBV18 and TRBJ1-2 provide the parts outside the CDR3, is NAGVMQNPRHLVRRRGQEARLRCSPMKGHSHVYWYRQLPEEGLKFMVYLQKENIIDESGMPKERFSAEFPKEGPSILRIQQVVRGDSAAYFCASSPYVIRGDTYGYTFGSGTRLTVV.

The chain is built from TRBV5-4 and TRBJ2-2, with 11 nucleotides matching TRBD2. Germline V lookup: CDR1 SGHNT, CDR2 YYREEE (reference sequence). V trimming: 4 bases; J trimming: 4 bases; junction bases outside the gene matches: 9. CDR3 length: 17 residues. In DNA form, the CDR3 reads TGTGCCAGCAGCCCGAGGGGACTAGCGGTTATCACCGGGGAGCTGTTTTTT. It yields the protein CASSPRGLAVITGELFF.

The CDR3 region has the DNA TGTGCCTGGAGTGTGACAGGGGGAGGCTACACCTTC. Residues: CAWSVTGGGYTF. The chain carries TRBV30 and TRBJ1-2; 9 positions agree with TRBD1. The J segment lost 8 bases and the V segment lost 0 bases, leaving 1 base of the junction unmatched. This CDR3 has 12 residues. Germline values: CDR1 GTSNPN, CDR2 SVGIG (reference sequence).

V usage is TRBV3-1 (or the pseudogene TRBV3-2) and J usage is TRBJ2-4, with D possibly TRBD2 on 6 matching bases. Germline CDR1 LGHDT, CDR2 YNNKEL (reference sequence). Between the trimmed V and J ends, which lost 4 bases and 8 bases, there was a span of 9 bases. CDR3 length: 12 residues. CDR3 nucleotide sequence: TGTGCCAGCAGCCCTGGGGGGTACATTCAGTACTTC. Amino acids: CASSPGGYIQYF.

The CDR3 loop is CASSHLQGQSNQPQHF. CDR3 DNA sequence: TGCGCCAGCAGCCACCTACAGGGGCAGAGCAATCAGCCCCAGCATTTT. The rearrangement joins TRBV4-1 to TRBJ1-5, with TRBD1 identical over 7 bases. This CDR3 is 16 amino acids long. CDR1 is MGHRA and CDR2 is YSYEKL in the germline V gene. The trim removed 3 bases at V and 1 base at J, leaving 6 bases unmatched.

This clone was seen a single time. This sequence joins TRBV27 and TRBJ1-6; D not certain. CDR1 is MNHEY and CDR2 is SMNVEV in the germline V gene (reference sequence). The germline V and J ends were trimmed by 3 bases and 7 bases, with 16 bases remaining between them. This CDR3 spans 16 amino acids. The CDR3: CASSFRLTDRNSPLHF. DNA for the CDR3: TGTGCCAGCAGTTTCAGACTGACCGACCGAAATTCACCCCTCCACTTT.

The rearrangement joins TRBV7-9 to TRBJ2-7; tentative D call: TRBD2 (6 bases). The CDR3 extends over 19 amino acids. Germline CDR1 reads SEHNR; CDR2 reads FQNEAQ (reference sequence). Trimming took 1 base from V and 2 from J, leaving 24 bases between them. DNA of the CDR3: TGTGCCAGCAGCTTAGTTGGGGGGTCCGGGGCCCTATCCCCCTACGAGCAGTACTTC. Amino acids: CASSLVGGSGALSPYEQYF.

This clone was observed a single time. The J gene is TRBJ2-1, the V gene TRBV28, with a possible D match to TRBD1 (6 bases). The length of the CDR3 is 16 residues. The germline V and J ends were trimmed by 2 bases and 0 bases, with 11 bases remaining between them. Germline V gives CDR1 MDHEN, CDR2 SYDVKM. The CDR3, as DNA: TGTGCCAGCAGTTTAGGGGGCGGTCGCTCCTACAATGAGCAGTTCTTC. This translates into CASSLGGGRSYNEQFF.

This clone has at least ten counts. The chain uses TRBV30 and TRBJ1-3; 9 bases align to TRBD1. Losses at the gene ends were 3 bases for V and 0 bases for J; bases not matched to a gene: 9. The CDR3 is 17 residues long. Germline V gene data show CDR1 as GTSNPN and CDR2 as SVGIG (reference sequence). CDR3 in DNA: TGTGCCTGGAGGTCGGGACAGGGACGTGGCTCTGGAAACACCATATATTTT. Amino acid sequence: CAWRSGQGRGSGNTIYF.

The J gene is TRBJ1-2, the V gene TRBV7-9; possibly TRBD1 for D (5 bases). The CDR3 covers 15 residues. CDR1 is SEHNR and CDR2 is FQNEAQ in the germline V gene (reference sequence). V was trimmed by 6 bases and J by 4 bases, leaving 18 bases between them. CDR3 sequence reads: CASSGFGGISYGYTF. The CDR3 DNA sequence: TGTGCCAGCAGTGGATTTGGGGGGATCTCCTATGGCTACACCTTC. Supplemented by reference TRBV7-9 and TRBJ1-2, the full variable domain reads DTGVSQNPRHKITKRGQNVTFRCDPISEHNRLYWYRQTLGQGPEFLTYFQNEAQLEKSRLLSDRFSAERPKGSFSTLEIQRTEQGDSAMYLCASSGFGGISYGYTFGSGTRLTVV.

The V call is TRBV27, the J call TRBJ2-1, with TRBD1 matching over 7 bases. V shed 4 bases, J shed 3 bases, and the junction held 6 bases outside the gene matches. The CDR3 length is 15 residues. Germline CDR1 MNHEY, CDR2 SMNVEV (reference sequence). CDR3 residues: CASSSSGQYYNEQFF. As DNA, the CDR3 is TGTGCCAGCAGTTCCTCGGGACAGTACTACAATGAGCAGTTCTTC.

This clone is a singleton in its sample. The V and J genes are TRBV9 and TRBJ2-7; a possible D gene is TRBD2 (7 bases). Trimming cost V 3 bases and J 3 bases, with 10 bases left between them. The CDR3 is 13 residues long. CDR1 is SGDLS and CDR2 is YYNGEE in the germline V gene. The CDR3 here is CASSGGGGYEQYF. CDR3 coding DNA: TGTGCCAGCAGCGGGGGAGGGGGCTACGAGCAGTACTTC.

The chain employs TRBV6-5 and TRBJ2-5; TRBD1 is a possible D gene (7 bases). Germline CDR1 is MNHEY and CDR2 is SVGAGI. This CDR3 comprises 15 residues. The V and J ends lost 5 bases and 2 bases respectively, with 15 bases between them. The CDR3 reads CASSPPQGRQETQYF. Written as DNA, the CDR3 is TGTGCCAGCAGTCCCCCACAGGGGAGGCAAGAGACCCAGTACTTC.

The chain has TRBV24-1 and TRBJ2-2, with 8 bases matching TRBD2. V lost 9 bases and J lost 6; bases outside the gene matches: 14. Per germline, CDR1 KGHDR and CDR2 SFDVKD. The CDR3 loop spans 16 amino acids. Here the CDR3 DNA reads TGTGCCACCCGGGCTTGGGCGGGAGGTCCGCCCGGGGAGCTGTTTTTT. Residues: CATRAWAGGPPGELFF.

This chain joins TRBV5-1 and TRBJ2-3; TRBD2 matches 13 bases. Germline loops: CDR1 SGHRS, CDR2 YFSETQ. Germline trimming cut 4 bases from V and 2 bases from J; bases unmatched to any gene: 4. The CDR3 runs 16 residues. The CDR3 sequence is CASSPGTSGDTDTQYF. The CDR3 DNA reads TGCGCCAGCAGCCCGGGGACTAGCGGGGACACAGATACGCAGTATTTT.

The chain couples TRBV27 to TRBJ2-5; D possibly corresponds to TRBD1 (6 bases). CDR1 and CDR2 from the germline V gene are MNHEY and SMNVEV (reference sequence). The ends were cut back, 3 bases at V and 2 bases at J, with 19 bases in the middle. The CDR3 length is 17 residues. The CDR3 here is CASSLTGQYPRQETQYF. CDR3 DNA: TGTGCCAGCAGTTTGACAGGCCAATACCCCCGACAAGAGACCCAGTACTTC.

This clone was seen just once. The rearrangement uses TRBV3-1 (or the pseudogene TRBV3-2) and TRBJ1-2, with TRBD1 matching 8 bases. CDR3 length equals 14 residues. The V gene end was trimmed by 4 bases and the J gene end by 8 bases; junction bases not matched to a gene: 9. CDR1 LGHDT and CDR2 YNNKEL come from the germline V gene (reference sequence). Here the CDR3 reads CASSLTGVVRGYTF. The CDR3 DNA follows: TGTGCCAGCAGCCTGACAGGGGTGGTTAGGGGCTACACCTTC.

This clone was seen a few times. The gene calls are TRBV7-9 and TRBJ1-2; TRBD1 agrees at 8 bases. This CDR3 contains 13 residues. In germline, CDR1 is SEHNR, CDR2 FQNEAQ (reference sequence). Unmatched junction bases numbered 7, after V lost 5 bases and J lost 8 bases. DNA of the CDR3: TGTGCCAGCAGCAAAGGACAGGGACGCGGCTACACCTTC. Translation: CASSKGQGRGYTF.